These 18 T cell receptor beta chains were all obtained from the same sample, sequenced in a study of beta chain features in type 1 diabetes. The whole isolated RNA underwent reverse transcription, so sequencing captured expressed TCRB transcripts. Sequencing used immunoSEQ multiplex PCR; TCRdb keeps in-frame clones, though not all of them. The top ten hold less than 0.06% of the sample, which has about half a million clones, about 10% seen once. The material sequenced was naive CD4+ T cells from blood. The receptors derive from a woman between 18 and 29 years old in good health.

The J gene is TRBJ2-7, the V gene TRBV7-2; 10 nucleotides line up with TRBD2. J gave up 6 bases and V 3 bases, and 8 bases lay outside the gene matches. CDR1 is SGHTA and CDR2 is FQGNSA in the germline V gene. This CDR3 is built from 15 residues. CDR3: CASSLGNSGRREQYF. CDR3 nucleotide sequence: TGTGCCAGCAGCTTGGGGAATAGCGGGAGGCGCGAGCAGTACTTC.

This chain connects TRBV15 to TRBJ2-5; possibly TRBD2 for D (6 bases). The length of the CDR3 is 16 residues. V was trimmed by 3 bases and J by 5 bases, leaving 19 bases between them. Germline CDR1 LNHNV, CDR2 YYDKDF (reference sequence). Here the CDR3 DNA reads TGTGCCACCAGCAGGGAAGGAGGGACTGTTGCCGAGACCCAGTACTTC. Its protein is CATSREGGTVAETQYF.

This clone was seen a few times. V usage is TRBV30 and J usage is TRBJ2-5, with 7 bases matching TRBD1. Judging by the DNA end, TRBJ2-7 fits better; the J call may be wrong. This CDR3 spans 11 amino acids. CDR1 is GTSNPN, CDR2 SVGIG, per germline (reference sequence). The DNA of the CDR3 is TGTGCCTCGGGACAGTTCTACGAGCAGTACTTC. It codes for CASGQFYEQYF.

The V and J genes are TRBV7-8 and TRBJ2-1; a weak D match, TRBD2 (6 bases). Germline CDR1 and CDR2: SGHVS and FQNEAQ. This CDR3 is built from 15 residues. With 3 bases removed from V and 1 base from J, the gap between germline ends came to 10 bases. The CDR3 region is CASSFGRGSYNEQFF. The CDR3 region has the DNA TGTGCCAGCAGCTTCGGGCGGGGTTCCTACAATGAGCAGTTCTTC. Together with reference TRBV7-8 and TRBJ2-1, the CDR3 gives the full variable domain: GAGVSQSPRYKVAKRGQDVALRCDPISGHVSLFWYQQALGQGPEFLTYFQNEAQLDKSGLPSDRFFAERPEGSVSTLKIQRTQQEDSAVYLCASSFGRGSYNEQFFGPGTRLTVL.

The chain employs TRBV5-1 and TRBJ2-3; D is undetermined. The CDR3 length is 15 residues. Trimming removed 1 base at V and 0 bases at J, with 9 bases between. Looked up from germline, CDR1 is SGHRS and CDR2 is YFSETQ. The CDR3 protein is CASSLQDTSTDTQYF. Written as DNA, the CDR3 is TGCGCCAGCAGCTTGCAGGATACTAGCACAGATACGCAGTATTTT. The complete variable domain, with remaining parts taken from reference TRBV5-1 and TRBJ2-3, reads KAGVTQTPRYLIKTRGQQVTLSCSPISGHRSVSWYQQTPGQGLQFLFEYFSETQRNKGNFPGRFSGRQFSNSRSEMNVSTLELGDSALYLCASSLQDTSTDTQYFGPGTRLTVL.

The chain recombines TRBV5-6 with TRBJ1-2; D remains unclear. Deletions cut 4 bases from V and 8 bases from J, with 12 bases between. The CDR3 contains 12 residues. Germline V gene sequence: CDR1 SGHDT, CDR2 YYEEEE. Here the CDR3 reads CASSGGRYGYTF. CDR3 DNA: TGTGCCAGCAGCGGCGGACGGTACGGCTACACCTTC.

This clone has more than one count but fewer than ten. The chain links TRBV13 to TRBJ2-7; 9 bases match TRBD2. This CDR3 region has 16 residues. V shed 7 bases and J 9 bases; nucleotides not matched to a gene: 19. CDR1 is PRHDT, CDR2 FYEKMQ, per germline (reference sequence). The CDR3 spells CASTSFGIAGAQGQYF. In nucleotides, the CDR3 is TGTGCCAGCACCTCATTTGGAATAGCGGGAGCCCAGGGGCAGTACTTC.

The chain recombines TRBV5-1 with TRBJ2-1; D possibly corresponds to TRBD1 (5 bases). Between the trimmed V and J ends, which lost 4 bases and 0 bases, there was a span of 11 bases. This CDR3 region has 15 residues. Looked up from germline, CDR1 is SGHRS and CDR2 is YFSETQ. The CDR3 region has the DNA TGCGCCAGCAGCCAACAGGCAAGCTCCTACAATGAGCAGTTCTTC. This sequence encodes CASSQQASSYNEQFF.

This rearrangement joins TRBV9 to TRBJ2-5, with 9 nucleotides matching TRBD2. V lost 2 bases, J lost 4 bases, and 6 bases stayed unmatched. CDR1 and CDR2 from the germline V gene are SGDLS and YYNGEE. The CDR3 length is 15 residues. This CDR3 reads CASSVIAGVGETQYF. CDR3 coding DNA: TGTGCCAGCAGCGTTATAGCGGGGGTAGGAGAGACCCAGTACTTC.

V usage is TRBV30 and J usage is TRBJ2-1; possible D gene TRBD1, 6 bases. The germline CDR1 and CDR2 sequences are GTSNPN and SVGIG (reference sequence). This CDR3 is built from 13 residues. The CDR3 reads CASGTPLGDEQFF. The CDR3 DNA reads TGTGCTTCCGGGACACCGTTAGGCGATGAGCAGTTCTTC.

This clone was counted only a few times. V is TRBV4-2 and J is TRBJ1-5, with TRBD1 matching 8 bases. The V gene end was trimmed by 4 bases and the J gene end by 5 bases; junction bases not matched to a gene: 10. This CDR3 comprises 16 residues. CDR1 LGHNA and CDR2 YNFKEQ come from the germline V gene. CDR3 bases: TGTGCCAGCAGCCGCACTATGGGACAGGAGGATCAGCCCCAGCATTTT. Amino acid sequence: CASSRTMGQEDQPQHF.

The chain links TRBV4-1 to TRBJ2-5; no clear D gene. Germline V gene lookup returns CDR1 MGHRA and CDR2 YSYEKL. This CDR3 has 16 amino acids. V was shortened by 4 bases and J by 5 bases, with 20 bases between the two germline ends. The CDR3 reads CASSREGFPLGETQYF. The CDR3 coding sequence is TGCGCCAGCAGCCGCGAAGGATTTCCCCTAGGGGAGACCCAGTACTTC.

This chain uses TRBV9 with TRBJ1-1; TRBD1 matches at 8 bases. V lost 4 bases, J lost 6 bases, and 14 bases stayed unmatched. CDR1 is SGDLS, CDR2 YYNGEE, per germline. This CDR3 has 16 amino acids. The DNA of the CDR3 is TGTGCCAGCAGCCCACACAGGGGGGGGCCTTTATCTGAAGCTTTCTTT. Protein: CASSPHRGGPLSEAFF.

The chain links TRBV7-2 to TRBJ2-1, with D unresolved. The CDR3 runs 14 residues. V was pared by 3 bases and J by 6 bases, with 12 bases between. Germline assignment: CDR1 SGHTA and CDR2 FQGNSA. The CDR3 here is CASSFRWNSNEQFF. CDR3 coding DNA: TGTGCCAGCAGCTTCCGTTGGAATTCCAATGAGCAGTTCTTC. The whole variable domain, filled in from reference TRBV7-2 and TRBJ2-1, reads GAGVSQSPSNKVTEKGKDVELRCDPISGHTALYWYRQSLGQGLEFLIYFQGNSAPDKSGLPSDRFSAERTGGSVSTLTIQRTQQEDSAVYLCASSFRWNSNEQFFGPGTRLTVL.

This clone was recorded once. This chain connects TRBV5-1 to TRBJ2-5; 11 bases fit TRBD2. V dropped 4 bases and J dropped 2; count of bases not matched to a gene: 7. Germline-derived CDR1 and CDR2 are SGHRS and YFSETQ. The CDR3 spans 16 residues. The chain's CDR3 is CASSTLTSGVQETQYF. In nucleotides, the CDR3 is TGCGCCAGCAGCACCTTGACTAGCGGGGTTCAAGAGACCCAGTACTTC. The full variable domain, rest sourced from reference TRBV5-1 and TRBJ2-5, is KAGVTQTPRYLIKTRGQQVTLSCSPISGHRSVSWYQQTPGQGLQFLFEYFSETQRNKGNFPGRFSGRQFSNSRSEMNVSTLELGDSALYLCASSTLTSGVQETQYFGPGTRLLVL.

The V gene is TRBV11-2, the J gene TRBJ2-1, with 8 positions matching TRBD1. The trim removed 5 bases at V and 0 bases at J, leaving 6 bases unmatched. From germline, CDR1 is SGHAT and CDR2 FQNNGV. This CDR3 comprises 16 residues. Here the CDR3 reads CASSLGTGGSYNEQFF. CDR3 DNA: TGTGCCAGCAGCCTGGGTACAGGGGGCTCCTACAATGAGCAGTTCTTC.

This chain uses TRBV23-1 with TRBJ1-6; D gene ambiguous. TRBV23-1 has ORF status, its function being uncertain. This CDR3 contains 16 residues. V dropped 0 bases and J dropped 4 bases, with 10 bases sitting between them. This CDR3 reads CASSQSLRPYNSPLHF. The DNA of the CDR3 is TGCGCCAGCAGTCAATCTCTGCGGCCATATAATTCACCCCTCCACTTT.

This clone was seen a few times. The rearrangement uses TRBV4-3 and TRBJ2-1; 7 bases align to TRBD1. CDR3 length: 15 amino acids. The V gene end was trimmed by 3 bases and the J gene end by 5 bases; junction bases not matched to a gene: 7. Germline V gene sequence: CDR1 LGHNA, CDR2 YSLEER. In DNA, the CDR3 is TGCGCCAGCAGCCAGGTTCCAGGGGGACACAATGAGCAGTTCTTC. Amino acid sequence: CASSQVPGGHNEQFF.